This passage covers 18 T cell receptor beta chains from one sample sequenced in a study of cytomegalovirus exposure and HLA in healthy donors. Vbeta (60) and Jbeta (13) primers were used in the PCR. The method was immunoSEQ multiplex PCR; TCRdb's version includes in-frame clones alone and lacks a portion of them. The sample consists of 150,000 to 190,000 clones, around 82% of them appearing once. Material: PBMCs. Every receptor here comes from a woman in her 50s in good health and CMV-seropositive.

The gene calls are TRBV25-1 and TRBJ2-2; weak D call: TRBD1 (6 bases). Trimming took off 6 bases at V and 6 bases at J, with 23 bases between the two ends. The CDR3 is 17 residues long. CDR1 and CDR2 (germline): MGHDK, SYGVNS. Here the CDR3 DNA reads TGTGCCAGCAGCCCTCCAGGGGCCCGTATTGAGGCCGGGGAGCTGTTTTTT. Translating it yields CASSPPGARIEAGELFF.

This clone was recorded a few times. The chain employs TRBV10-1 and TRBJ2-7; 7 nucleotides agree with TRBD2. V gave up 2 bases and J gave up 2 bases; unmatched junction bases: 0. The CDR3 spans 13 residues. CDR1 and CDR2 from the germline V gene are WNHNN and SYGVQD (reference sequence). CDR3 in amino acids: CASSEGLAYEQYF. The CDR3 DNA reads TGCGCCAGCAGTGAGGGACTAGCCTACGAGCAGTACTTC.

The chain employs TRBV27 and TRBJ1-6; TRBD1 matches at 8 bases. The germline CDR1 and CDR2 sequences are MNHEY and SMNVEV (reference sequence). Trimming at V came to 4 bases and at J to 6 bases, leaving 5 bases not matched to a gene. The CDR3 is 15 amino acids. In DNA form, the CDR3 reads TGTGCCAGCAGTTCCGGACAGGGAGGTAATTCACCCCTCCACTTT. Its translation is CASSSGQGGNSPLHF.

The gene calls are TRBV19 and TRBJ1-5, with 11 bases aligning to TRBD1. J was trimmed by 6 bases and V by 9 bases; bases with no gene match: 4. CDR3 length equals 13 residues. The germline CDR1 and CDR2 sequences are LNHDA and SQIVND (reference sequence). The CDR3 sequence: CASAGTGGQPQHF. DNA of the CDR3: TGTGCCAGCGCCGGGACAGGGGGTCAGCCCCAGCATTTT.

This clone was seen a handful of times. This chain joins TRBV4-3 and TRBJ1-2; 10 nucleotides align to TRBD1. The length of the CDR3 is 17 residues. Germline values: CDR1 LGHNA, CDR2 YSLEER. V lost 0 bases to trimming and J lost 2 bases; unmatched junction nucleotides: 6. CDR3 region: CASSQDVPGQGNYGYTF. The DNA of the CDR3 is TGCGCCAGCAGCCAAGACGTTCCGGGACAGGGGAACTATGGCTACACCTTC.

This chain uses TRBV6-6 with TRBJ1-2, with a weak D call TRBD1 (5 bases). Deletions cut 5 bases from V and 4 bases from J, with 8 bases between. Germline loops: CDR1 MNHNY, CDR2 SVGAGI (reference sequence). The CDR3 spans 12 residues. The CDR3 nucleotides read TGTGCCAGCAGTCCGGGGGGCTATGGCTACACCTTC. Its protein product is CASSPGGYGYTF.

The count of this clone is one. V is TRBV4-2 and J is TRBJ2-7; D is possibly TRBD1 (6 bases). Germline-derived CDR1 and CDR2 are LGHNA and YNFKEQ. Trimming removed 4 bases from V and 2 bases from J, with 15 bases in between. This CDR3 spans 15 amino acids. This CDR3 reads CASSLVKGEAYEQYF. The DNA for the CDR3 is TGTGCCAGCAGCCTCGTAAAGGGGGAAGCCTACGAGCAGTACTTC.

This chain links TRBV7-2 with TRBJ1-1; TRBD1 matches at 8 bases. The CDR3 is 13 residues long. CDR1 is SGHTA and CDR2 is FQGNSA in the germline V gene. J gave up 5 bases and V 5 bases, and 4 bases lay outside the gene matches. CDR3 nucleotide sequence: TGTGCCAGCAGCCCCAGGGGGCGAACTGAAGCTTTCTTT. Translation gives CASSPRGRTEAFF.

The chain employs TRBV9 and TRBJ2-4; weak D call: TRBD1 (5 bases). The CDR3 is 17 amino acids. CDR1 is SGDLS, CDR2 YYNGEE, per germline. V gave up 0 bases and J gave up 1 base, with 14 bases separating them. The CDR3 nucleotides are TGTGCCAGCAGCGTAGAGGACACTTTAGGGGCCAAAAACATTCAGTACTTC. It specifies CASSVEDTLGAKNIQYF.

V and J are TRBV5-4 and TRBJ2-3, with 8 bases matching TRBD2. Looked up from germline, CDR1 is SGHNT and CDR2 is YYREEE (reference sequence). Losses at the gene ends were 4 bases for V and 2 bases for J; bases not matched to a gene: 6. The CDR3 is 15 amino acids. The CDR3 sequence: CASSPDGGATDTQYF. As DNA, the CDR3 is TGTGCCAGCAGCCCGGACGGGGGGGCCACAGATACGCAGTATTTT.

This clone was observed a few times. CDR3 in DNA: TGTGCCAGCAGACCGACAGGGGGCTCTGAAAAACTGTTTTTT. Amino acid sequence: CASRPTGGSEKLFF. This chain joins TRBV13 and TRBJ1-4; 10 bases are shared with TRBD1. Unmatched junction bases numbered 5, after V lost 6 bases and J lost 7 bases. Looked up from germline, CDR1 is PRHDT and CDR2 is FYEKMQ (reference sequence). This CDR3 has 14 residues.

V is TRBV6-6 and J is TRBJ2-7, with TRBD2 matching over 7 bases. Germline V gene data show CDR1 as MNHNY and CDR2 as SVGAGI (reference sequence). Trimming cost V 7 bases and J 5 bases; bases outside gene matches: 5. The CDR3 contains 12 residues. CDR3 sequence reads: CASTGGPHEQYF. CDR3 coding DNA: TGTGCCAGCACGGGGGGTCCGCACGAGCAGTACTTC.

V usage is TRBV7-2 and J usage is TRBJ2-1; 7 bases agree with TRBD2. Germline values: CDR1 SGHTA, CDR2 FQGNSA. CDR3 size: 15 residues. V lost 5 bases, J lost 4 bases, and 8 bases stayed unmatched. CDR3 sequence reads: CASSRQRGGYNEQFF. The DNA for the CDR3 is TGTGCCAGCAGCCGACAGCGGGGAGGGTACAATGAGCAGTTCTTC.

CDR3 loop: CASSFLTGANEQFF. DNA of the CDR3: TGTGCCAGCAGCTTTCTGACTGGAGCCAATGAGCAGTTCTTC. The chain uses TRBV9 and TRBJ2-1; no definite D call. The CDR3 runs 14 residues. The germline gives CDR1 SGDLS, CDR2 YYNGEE. Deletions cut 4 bases from V and 6 bases from J, with 14 bases between.

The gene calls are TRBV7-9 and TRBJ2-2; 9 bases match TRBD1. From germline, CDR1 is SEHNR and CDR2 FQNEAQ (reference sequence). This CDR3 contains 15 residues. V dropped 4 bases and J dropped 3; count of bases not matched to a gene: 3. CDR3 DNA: TGTGCCAGCAGCTCAACAGGGGGCTACACCGGGGAGCTGTTTTTT. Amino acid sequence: CASSSTGGYTGELFF.

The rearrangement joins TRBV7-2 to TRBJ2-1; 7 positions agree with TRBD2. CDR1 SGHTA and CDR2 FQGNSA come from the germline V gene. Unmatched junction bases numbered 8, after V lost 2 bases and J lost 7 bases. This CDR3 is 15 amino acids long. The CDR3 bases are TGTGCCAGCAGCTTAAAAGCGGGGAGCCATAATGAGCAGTTCTTC. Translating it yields CASSLKAGSHNEQFF.

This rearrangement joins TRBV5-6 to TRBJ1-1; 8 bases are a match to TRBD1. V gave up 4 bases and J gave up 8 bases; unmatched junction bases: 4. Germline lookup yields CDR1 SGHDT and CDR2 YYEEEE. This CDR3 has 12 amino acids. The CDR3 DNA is TGTGCCAGCAGCATCCAGGGGGCGGAAGCTTTCTTT. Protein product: CASSIQGAEAFF.

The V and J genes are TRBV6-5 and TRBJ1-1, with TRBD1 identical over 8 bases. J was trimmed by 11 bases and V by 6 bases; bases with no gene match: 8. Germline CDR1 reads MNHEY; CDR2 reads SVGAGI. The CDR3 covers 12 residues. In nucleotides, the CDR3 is TGTGCCAGCAGCCGTGAGACAGGGGAGGCTTTCTTT. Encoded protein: CASSRETGEAFF.